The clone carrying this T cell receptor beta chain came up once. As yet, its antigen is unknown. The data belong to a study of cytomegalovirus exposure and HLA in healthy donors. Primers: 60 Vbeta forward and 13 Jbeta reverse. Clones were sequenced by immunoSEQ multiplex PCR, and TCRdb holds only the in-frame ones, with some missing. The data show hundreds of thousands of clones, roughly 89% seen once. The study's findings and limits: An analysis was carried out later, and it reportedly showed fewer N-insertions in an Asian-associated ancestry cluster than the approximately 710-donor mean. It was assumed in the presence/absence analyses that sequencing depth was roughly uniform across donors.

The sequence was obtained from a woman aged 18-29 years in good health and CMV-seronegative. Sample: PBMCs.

The CDR3 is CASSLQAGGPTETQYF. CDR3 in DNA: TGCGCCAGCAGCTTGCAAGCGGGGGGGCCCACTGAGACCCAGTACTTC. The chain uses TRBV5-1 and TRBJ2-5; 10 bases fit TRBD2. The J segment lost 5 bases and the V segment lost 1 base, leaving 8 bases of the junction unmatched. Germline CDR1 reads SGHRS; CDR2 reads YFSETQ. The CDR3 has 16 amino acids.